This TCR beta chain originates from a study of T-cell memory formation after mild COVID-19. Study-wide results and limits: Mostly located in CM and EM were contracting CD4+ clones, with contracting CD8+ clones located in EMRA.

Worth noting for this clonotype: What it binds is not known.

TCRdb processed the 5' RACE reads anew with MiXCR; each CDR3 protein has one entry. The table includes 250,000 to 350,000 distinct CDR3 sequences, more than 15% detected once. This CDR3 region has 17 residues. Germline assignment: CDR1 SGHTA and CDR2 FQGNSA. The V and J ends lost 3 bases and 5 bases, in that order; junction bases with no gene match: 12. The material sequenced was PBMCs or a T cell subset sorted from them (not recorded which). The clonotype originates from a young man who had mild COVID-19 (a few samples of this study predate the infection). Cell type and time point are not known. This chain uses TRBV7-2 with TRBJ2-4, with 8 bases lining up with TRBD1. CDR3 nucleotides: TGTGCCAGCAGCTTGGGGACCACAGGGGGATGGCAAAACATTCAGTACTTC. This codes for CASSLGTTGGWQNIQYF.